These 17 T cell receptor beta chains share one sample of origin, sequenced in a study of T cell repertoires in cytomegalovirus infection. TCRdb reprocessed the reads via MiXCR and lists one record per CDR3 protein. The sample has about 570,000 distinct CDR3 sequences, 35% to 50% seen once. Their antigen targets remain unknown. This specimen consisted of cultured PBMCs, obtained from culture after CMV antigen stimulation. The receptors come from a human donor in good health (CMV status not recorded). Some clones in this sample may be carry-over from other donors' samples.

The chain links TRBV6-6 to TRBJ1-2, with D tentatively TRBD1 (5 bases). Germline V CDR1 and CDR2: MNHNY, SVGAGI (reference sequence). V was pared by 2 bases and J by 8 bases, with 12 bases between. The CDR3 runs 13 residues. The CDR3 loop reads CASSYLSGDGYTF. The CDR3 nucleotides are TGTGCCAGCAGTTACCTTTCCGGGGACGGCTACACCTTC.

This clonotype was observed many times. The rearrangement links TRBV7-2 to TRBJ2-7; TRBD2 is a possible D gene (6 bases). Trimming shortened V by 5 bases and J by 6 bases, and 17 bases separated the two germline ends. Germline V CDR1 and CDR2: SGHTA, FQGNSA. The CDR3 sequence is 14 residues long. DNA for the CDR3: TGTGCCAGCAGCCCGGACTATCTGTGGCCCGAGCAGTACTTC. Protein sequence: CASSPDYLWPEQYF.

This clonotype was found a few times. This chain links TRBV7-6 with TRBJ2-7; D might be TRBD1 (6 bases). CDR1 and CDR2 from the germline V gene are SGHVS and FNYEAQ. V gave up 5 bases and J gave up 7 bases, with 15 bases separating them. The CDR3 is 13 amino acids. The CDR3 spells CASSPHREREQYF. The CDR3 nucleotides read TGTGCCAGCAGCCCTCACAGGGAAAGGGAGCAGTACTTC.

V usage is TRBV7-2 and J usage is TRBJ2-2; TRBD2 is a possible D gene (7 bases). Deletions cut 5 bases from V and 6 bases from J, with 10 bases between. The CDR3 has 13 amino acids. Per the germline V gene, CDR1 is SGHTA and CDR2 is FQGNSA. The CDR3 nucleotides are TGTGCCAGCAGCGGGGGGGCCTCCGGGGAGCTGTTTTTT. Protein product: CASSGGASGELFF. Looking up the rest from reference TRBV7-2 and TRBJ2-2 gives the full variable domain: GAGVSQSPSNKVTEKGKDVELRCDPISGHTALYWYRQSLGQGLEFLIYFQGNSAPDKSGLPSDRFSAERTGGSVSTLTIQRTQQEDSAVYLCASSGGASGELFFGEGSRLTVL.

The rearrangement joins TRBV6-1 to TRBJ2-5; D is possibly TRBD1 (5 bases). CDR3 size: 14 residues. V gave up 5 bases and J gave up 4 bases, with 14 bases separating them. Germline-derived CDR1 and CDR2 are MNHNS and SASEGT. The CDR3 loop is CASSSLGRAETQYF. In DNA form, the CDR3 reads TGTGCCAGCAGTTCCCTGGGCAGGGCAGAGACCCAGTACTTC.

The gene calls are TRBV6-2 or TRBV6-3 and TRBJ2-7; D gene ambiguous. The germline CDR1 and CDR2 sequences are MNHEY and SVGEGT. V was cut by 4 bases and J by 0 bases, with 10 bases left in between. This CDR3 spans 14 amino acids. This CDR3 is CASSFGRYSYEQYF. CDR3 nucleotides: TGTGCCAGCAGTTTCGGCAGGTACTCCTACGAGCAGTACTTC.

The rearrangement joins TRBV4-1 to TRBJ2-3; 14 nucleotides agree with TRBD2. The CDR3 length is 17 residues. V shed 0 bases and J 3 bases; nucleotides not matched to a gene: 2. The germline V gene encodes CDR1 MGHRA and CDR2 YSYEKL. The CDR3 sequence: CASSQEGLAGATDTQYF. In DNA form, the CDR3 reads TGCGCCAGCAGCCAAGAGGGACTAGCGGGAGCAACAGATACGCAGTATTTT.

The CDR3 DNA is TGTGCCAGTAGTATAGTAGTCGGCGGAATTCCTAGCACAGATACGCAGTATTTT. Translated, it gives CASSIVVGGIPSTDTQYF. The rearrangement links TRBV19 to TRBJ2-3, with no clear D. Trimming stripped 1 base from V and 0 bases from J, with 17 bases between. This CDR3 contains 18 residues. CDR1 and CDR2 from the germline V gene are LNHDA and SQIVND (reference sequence).

Only a few counts were recorded for this clonotype. The rearrangement joins TRBV20-1 to TRBJ2-7; 7 bases map to TRBD2. From germline, CDR1 is DFQATT and CDR2 SNEGSKA (reference sequence). Trimming took 0 bases from V and 2 from J; bases not matched to a gene: 7. This CDR3 spans 15 amino acids. CDR3 sequence (DNA): TGCAGTGCTAGAGATGTAAGCGGGGCCACCTACGAGCAGTACTTC. Translating gives CSARDVSGATYEQYF.

The J gene is TRBJ1-6, the V gene TRBV5-1; D is unclear. The V end lost 1 base, the J end lost 8 bases, and 10 bases lay between the germline ends. Germline CDR1 SGHRS, CDR2 YFSETQ. This CDR3 spans 14 amino acids. CDR3 protein: CASSLLRADSPLHF. CDR3 nucleotide sequence: TGCGCCAGCAGCTTGTTAAGGGCGGATTCACCCCTCCACTTT.

This clonotype was detected ten times or more. The chain is built from TRBV15 and TRBJ1-5; maybe TRBD1 (6 bases). The V and J ends lost 5 bases and 6 bases respectively, with 14 bases between them. CDR1 is LNHNV and CDR2 is YYDKDF in the germline V gene (reference sequence). The CDR3 sequence is 14 residues long. CDR3 amino acids: CATSLTGMGQPQHF. Here the CDR3 DNA reads TGTGCCACCAGCCTTACAGGGATGGGTCAGCCCCAGCATTTT.

This clonotype has only a few counts. The chain employs TRBV7-6 and TRBJ2-2; D is tentatively TRBD1 or TRBD2 (5 bases each). Germline V gene lookup returns CDR1 SGHVS and CDR2 FNYEAQ. This CDR3 is 17 amino acids long. Trimming removed 2 bases at V and 2 bases at J, with 15 bases between. The CDR3 DNA is TGTGCCAGCAGCTTAAAGGAGTGGGGGAAAAACACCGGGGAGCTGTTTTTT. It encodes CASSLKEWGKNTGELFF. Full variable domain (missing parts from reference TRBV7-6 and TRBJ2-2): GAGVSQSPRYKVTKRGQDVALRCDPISGHVSLYWYRQALGQGPEFLTYFNYEAQQDKSGLPNDRFSAERPEGSISTLTIQRTEQRDSAMYRCASSLKEWGKNTGELFFGEGSRLTVL.

This rearrangement joins TRBV20-1 to TRBJ2-2, with TRBD2 matching 7 bases. There are 15 residues in the CDR3. V was pared by 6 bases and J by 3 bases, with 10 bases of the junction left unmatched. Germline-derived CDR1 and CDR2 are DFQATT and SNEGSKA (reference sequence). CDR3 DNA: TGCAGTGCGAGCCCCCCGGGAGGTTACACCGGGGAGCTGTTTTTT. Translating gives CSASPPGGYTGELFF.

CDR3 coding DNA: TGTGCCAGCAGTTACGTCGGGGGATGGGACCCAACTAATGAAAAACTGTTTTTT. The encoded protein is CASSYVGGWDPTNEKLFF. The J gene is TRBJ1-4, the V gene TRBV6-2 or TRBV6-3, with D tentatively TRBD1 (5 bases). Trimming removed 2 bases from V and 0 bases from J, with 16 bases in between. This CDR3 has 18 amino acids. Germline V gene lookup returns CDR1 MNHEY and CDR2 SVGEGT.

This chain uses TRBV2 with TRBJ2-1; TRBD1 matches at 8 bases. CDR3 length equals 14 residues. J gave up 3 bases and V 10 bases, and 8 bases lay outside the gene matches. The germline V gene has CDR1 SNHLY and CDR2 FYNNEI. Written as DNA, the CDR3 is TGTGCCATCCGGACAGGGACAGTCTACAATGAGCAGTTCTTC. Protein: CAIRTGTVYNEQFF.

This clonotype was recorded a few times. CDR3 coding DNA: TGTGCCAGCAGCAAACCCCAGTACTATGGCTACACCTTC. It yields the protein CASSKPQYYGYTF. V and J are TRBV7-2 and TRBJ1-2; D is unclear. The length of the CDR3 is 13 residues. Trimming stripped 5 bases from V and 3 bases from J, with 10 bases between. Germline CDR1 reads SGHTA; CDR2 reads FQGNSA.

The V call is TRBV28, the J call TRBJ1-6; unclear D gene. The CDR3 length is 15 residues. V shed 1 base and J shed 9 bases, with 13 bases lying between them. Germline CDR1 and CDR2: MDHEN and SYDVKM. In DNA form, the CDR3 reads TGTGCCAGCAGTTTATTCCCCCCAGGCAGTTCACCCCTCCACTTT. Protein product: CASSLFPPGSSPLHF.